This T cell receptor beta chain was retrieved from a study of shared clonotypes between healthy human individuals. About the research overall: Three plates each covered CD4 naive and memory; CD8 naive two, CD8 memory one. Study-wide findings and caveats: When naive CD4 clonotypes were compared across a handful of donors, around 5% were shared.

CD45RA-negative memory and CD45RA+ naive subsets were split from the CD4+ cells. Here immunoSEQ multiplex PCR was the method, and the copy in TCRdb shows in-frame clones only, minus some. This table holds 950,000 to 1,300,000 clones, around 76% found once. This clone was detected only once. Its antigen is unidentified. One end of the junction varies from germline; a read error may be responsible. This CDR3 is built from 19 residues. The V gene's germline CDR1 is MGHRA and CDR2 YSYEKL. This TCR was recovered from a man between 18 and 35 years old in good health. The chain links TRBV4-1 to TRBJ2-3, with 12 bases that match TRBD1. The sequenced material came from memory CD4+ T cells sorted from blood. Subset indicated: CD45RA-negative fraction. The CDR3 DNA reads TGCGCCAGCAGCCAAGATCCACCTGAGGGGACAGGGGGCACGGATACGCAGTATTTT. It codes for CASSQDPPEGTGGTDTQYF.